Listed here are 28 T cell receptor beta chains from one sample, sequenced in a study of a mutant IDH1 vaccine in newly diagnosed glioma. Measured with immunoSEQ multiplex PCR; TCRdb has only the in-frame clones, and not every one. The data show approximately 82,000 clones, 75% to 85% seen once. Time point indicated: week 23, last vaccination. The vaccine gave 300 ug of a 20-mer mutant IDH1 peptide subcutaneously per dose. No cognate antigen is known for these TCRs. The sample in question was PBMCs, obtained from a glioma patient whose treatment included an IDH1 peptide vaccine. Receptor source: a young man with glioma. Some clones in this sample may be carry-over from other donors' samples.

The chain carries TRBV19 and TRBJ2-7; 10 nucleotides align to TRBD1. The CDR3 length is 15 residues. V shed 3 bases and J 2 bases; nucleotides not matched to a gene: 4. Germline-derived CDR1 and CDR2 are LNHDA and SQIVND (reference sequence). CDR3 bases: TGTGCCAGTAGTATGGGGACAGGGGTCCCCTACGAGCAGTACTTC. Its translation: CASSMGTGVPYEQYF. Complete variable domain (other parts from reference TRBV19 and TRBJ2-7): DGGITQSPKYLFRKEGQNVTLSCEQNLNHDAMYWYRQDPGQGLRLIYYSQIVNDFQKGDIAEGYSVSREKKESFPLTVTSAQKNPTAFYLCASSMGTGVPYEQYFGPGTRLTVT.

The chain links TRBV30 to TRBJ1-5; D is unclear. CDR1 is GTSNPN and CDR2 is SVGIG in the germline V gene (reference sequence). Deletions cut 0 bases from V and 5 bases from J, with 11 bases between. The length of the CDR3 is 14 residues. CDR3 bases: TGTGCCTGGAGTGTTGTGGGGATATATCAGCCCCAGCATTTT. This sequence encodes CAWSVVGIYQPQHF.

This clone was seen once. The rearrangement joins TRBV11-2 to TRBJ2-7; D ambiguous. The CDR3 is 14 amino acids. Germline V gene lookup returns CDR1 SGHAT and CDR2 FQNNGV. V dropped 4 bases and J dropped 0 bases, with 10 bases sitting between them. Here the CDR3 reads CASSSGAGSYEQYF. CDR3 bases: TGTGCCAGCAGCTCCGGCGCTGGCTCCTACGAGCAGTACTTC.

V and J are TRBV5-5 and TRBJ2-5, with TRBD1 matching 8 bases. This CDR3 contains 15 residues. Germline V lookup: CDR1 SGHKS, CDR2 YYEKEE (reference sequence). V dropped 3 bases and J dropped 2; count of bases not matched to a gene: 6. As DNA, the CDR3 is TGTGCCAGCAGCTCCATGGGACAGGAGCAAGAGACCCAGTACTTC. This sequence encodes CASSSMGQEQETQYF. Variable domain in full (rest from reference TRBV5-5 and TRBJ2-5): DAGVTQSPTHLIKTRGQQVTLRCSPISGHKSVSWYQQVLGQGPQFIFQYYEKEERGRGNFPDRFSARQFPNYSSELNVNALLLGDSALYLCASSSMGQEQETQYFGPGTRLLVL.

Worth noting for this clone: A much more abundant neighbour one base away suggests this may be a read error. The CDR3 here is CASSLSGPTYDEQFF. CDR3 sequence (DNA): TGTGCCAGCAGTTTATCGGGGCCTACGTACGATGAGCAGTTCTTC. The chain carries TRBV27 and TRBJ2-1; maybe TRBD1 (5 bases). The CDR3 contains 15 residues. Trimming removed 0 bases at V and 8 bases at J, with 14 bases between. Looked up from germline, CDR1 is MNHEY and CDR2 is SMNVEV (reference sequence).

This clone is a singleton in its sample. V and J are TRBV5-4 and TRBJ2-7; D gene unclear. The CDR3 sequence is 14 residues long. V lost 0 bases and J 1 base, leaving 8 bases between the germline ends. From germline, CDR1 is SGHNT and CDR2 YYREEE (reference sequence). CDR3 bases: TGTGCCAGCAGCTTGGACAGTCTATCCTACGAGCAGTACTTC. Protein sequence: CASSLDSLSYEQYF. The variable domain in full, with the rest retrieved from reference TRBV5-4 and TRBJ2-7, is ETGVTQSPTHLIKTRGQQVTLRCSSQSGHNTVSWYQQALGQGPQFIFQYYREEENGRGNFPPRFSGLQFPNYSSELNVNALELDDSALYLCASSLDSLSYEQYFGPGTRLTVT.

The chain joins TRBV5-8 to TRBJ1-1; weak D call: TRBD1 (5 bases). This CDR3 contains 15 residues. Germline V gene lookup returns CDR1 SGHTS and CDR2 YDEGEE. V was trimmed by 0 bases and J by 11 bases, leaving 20 bases between them. This chain's CDR3 is CASSLERDSWVWAFF. CDR3 in DNA: TGTGCCAGCAGCTTGGAACGGGACTCCTGGGTGTGGGCTTTCTTT.

In this sample, this clone turned up a few times. CDR3 bases: TGCGCCAGCGGGGACCCCTACGAGCAGTACTTC. Its translation is CASGDPYEQYF. The chain joins TRBV10-1 to TRBJ2-7, with D possibly called TRBD1 or TRBD2 (5 bases each). The CDR3 is 11 amino acids. V was cut by 8 bases and J by 2 bases, with 7 bases left in between. Germline CDR1 and CDR2: WNHNN and SYGVQD (reference sequence).

The chain combines TRBV27 with TRBJ1-1, with D possibly being TRBD1 (6 bases). V was pared by 3 bases and J by 7 bases, with 12 bases between. The CDR3 runs 13 residues. CDR1 MNHEY and CDR2 SMNVEV come from the germline V gene (reference sequence). Here the CDR3 DNA reads TGTGCCAGCAGTTTGCGCGGGGGGCGTGAAGCTTTCTTT. Protein sequence: CASSLRGGREAFF.

The CDR3 coding sequence is TGTGCCAGCAATCTCCGACGGGCAGGGTGGGTTGAGACTGAAGCTTTCTTT. Protein product: CASNLRRAGWVETEAFF. J is TRBJ1-1 and V is TRBV28; maybe TRBD1 (5 bases). V shed 7 bases and J shed 5 bases, with 26 bases lying between them. The germline V gene encodes CDR1 MDHEN and CDR2 SYDVKM. This CDR3 spans 17 amino acids.

The chain has TRBV2 and TRBJ1-5; 11 bases map to TRBD1. The V and J ends lost 6 bases and 7 bases, in that order; junction bases with no gene match: 14. This CDR3 is built from 17 residues. Germline CDR1 SNHLY, CDR2 FYNNEI. The CDR3 DNA reads TGTGCCAGCAGCTCCCCACCGGGACAGGGGGAGGGCCAGCCCCAGCATTTT. Amino acids: CASSSPPGQGEGQPQHF.

The rearrangement links TRBV19 to TRBJ1-5; 9 bases line up with TRBD1. The CDR3 covers 14 residues. The germline gives CDR1 LNHDA, CDR2 SQIVND (reference sequence). V shed 6 bases, J shed 7 bases, and the junction held 7 bases outside the gene matches. The CDR3 protein is CASSLQGAVQPQHF. The DNA of the CDR3 is TGTGCCAGTAGCTTACAGGGGGCGGTCCAGCCCCAGCATTTT.

The chain couples TRBV9 to TRBJ1-1; D not certain. V dropped 0 bases and J dropped 5 bases, with 20 bases sitting between them. Germline lookup yields CDR1 SGDLS and CDR2 YYNGEE. The CDR3 runs to 17 residues. CDR3 protein: CASSVDLDPQEGTEAFF. The CDR3, as DNA: TGTGCCAGCAGCGTAGACTTGGACCCCCAGGAGGGTACTGAAGCTTTCTTT.

The chain recombines TRBV5-1 with TRBJ1-1; D is perhaps TRBD1 (5 bases). Germline assignment: CDR1 SGHRS and CDR2 YFSETQ. The CDR3 runs to 15 residues. The V and J ends lost 0 bases and 10 bases respectively, with 19 bases between them. The CDR3 region is CASSLAAGPESGAFF. CDR3 DNA sequence: TGCGCCAGCAGCTTGGCCGCGGGACCGGAAAGCGGAGCTTTCTTT.

This rearrangement joins TRBV6-5 to TRBJ2-5; 10 positions agree with TRBD1. This CDR3 region has 16 residues. V was pared by 4 bases and J by 5 bases, with 10 bases of the junction left unmatched. Germline CDR1 reads MNHEY; CDR2 reads SVGAGI. CDR3 sequence: CASSLWTGGRVETQYF. CDR3 coding DNA: TGTGCCAGCAGTTTGTGGACAGGGGGAAGGGTGGAGACCCAGTACTTC.

The V gene is TRBV28, the J gene TRBJ1-3, with unresolved D. Deletions cut 3 bases from V and 8 bases from J, with 14 bases between. Germline CDR1 is MDHEN and CDR2 is SYDVKM. The CDR3 runs 14 residues. The CDR3, as DNA: TGTGCCAGCAGTTTGGGCAGCTTACTAGACACCATATATTTT. Its protein is CASSLGSLLDTIYF.

The V and J genes are TRBV30 and TRBJ2-1; the D gene is possibly TRBD1 (6 bases). CDR1 and CDR2 (germline): GTSNPN, SVGIG (reference sequence). The CDR3 totals 17 residues. The germline V and J ends were trimmed by 3 bases and 0 bases, with 18 bases remaining between them. The CDR3 region has the DNA TGTGCCTGGAGAGAAAGAACAGGGTCTGGCTCCTACAATGAGCAGTTCTTC. Translating it yields CAWRERTGSGSYNEQFF.

V and J are TRBV4-3 and TRBJ2-5; D may be TRBD2 (5 bases). The CDR3 extends over 15 amino acids. Germline values: CDR1 LGHNA, CDR2 YSLEER. Deletions cut 0 bases from V and 4 bases from J, with 12 bases between. For the CDR3, the DNA is TGCGCCAGCAGCCAAGAAGGGAGTTTGCTAGAGACCCAGTACTTC. Encoded protein: CASSQEGSLLETQYF.

The chain couples TRBV4-2 to TRBJ1-1; D perhaps matches TRBD1 (5 bases). This CDR3 region has 16 residues. Germline V CDR1 and CDR2: LGHNA, YNFKEQ. The ends were cut back, 2 bases at V and 0 bases at J, with 13 bases in the middle. Here the CDR3 reads CASSQQPRGMNTEAFF. The CDR3 DNA is TGTGCCAGCAGCCAACAACCGAGGGGAATGAACACTGAAGCTTTCTTT.

The V call is TRBV11-2, the J call TRBJ2-7, with 7 bases matching TRBD2. CDR3 length equals 14 residues. In germline, CDR1 is SGHAT, CDR2 FQNNGV. V was clipped by 1 base and J by 4 bases; unmatched bases: 4. The CDR3 DNA reads as TGTGCCAGCAGCTTAGGGCCTAGCGGATACGAGCAGTACTTC. Translation: CASSLGPSGYEQYF.

This rearrangement joins TRBV6-4 to TRBJ1-6; no definite D call. The CDR3 runs 13 residues. Germline V gene sequence: CDR1 MRHNA, CDR2 SNTAGT. The V gene lost 6 bases and the J gene lost 4 bases, with 7 bases spanning the gap. DNA of the CDR3: TGTGCCAGCAGGGGCCAATATAATTCACCCCTCCACTTT. Its translation: CASRGQYNSPLHF.

This rearrangement joins TRBV30 to TRBJ1-1; 10 bases match TRBD1. Unmatched junction bases numbered 11, after V lost 6 bases and J lost 1 base. Germline V gene lookup returns CDR1 GTSNPN and CDR2 SVGIG (reference sequence). This CDR3 has 16 residues. CDR3 bases: TGTGCCTGCCCCAGGAGGGACAGGGGACCGAACACTGAAGCTTTCTTT. It encodes CACPRRDRGPNTEAFF.

The rearrangement links TRBV7-2 to TRBJ2-7; D uncertain. The V and J ends lost 0 bases and 3 bases respectively, with 9 bases between them. The CDR3 runs to 14 residues. Germline CDR1 SGHTA, CDR2 FQGNSA. CDR3 amino acids: CASSLASQSYEQYF. In nucleotides, the CDR3 is TGTGCCAGCAGCTTAGCGAGCCAGAGCTACGAGCAGTACTTC. Drawing the rest from reference TRBV7-2 and TRBJ2-7, the complete variable domain is GAGVSQSPSNKVTEKGKDVELRCDPISGHTALYWYRQSLGQGLEFLIYFQGNSAPDKSGLPSDRFSAERTGGSVSTLTIQRTQQEDSAVYLCASSLASQSYEQYFGPGTRLTVT.

This CDR3 is CASSQDPTGGSYEQYF. CDR3 DNA sequence: TGTGCCAGCAGCCAAGATCCTACAGGGGGCTCCTACGAGCAGTACTTC. The chain has TRBV4-2 and TRBJ2-7; TRBD1 aligns across 8 bases. The CDR3 runs 16 residues. Germline CDR1 and CDR2: LGHNA and YNFKEQ. J lost 0 bases, V lost 0 bases, and 4 bases had no gene match.

This clone was detected a few times. The same CDR3 can be traced to other DNA sequences in this sample. The rearrangement uses TRBV27 and TRBJ2-7, with 8 nucleotides matching TRBD1. This CDR3 is built from 13 residues. CDR1 and CDR2 from the germline V gene are MNHEY and SMNVEV (reference sequence). V trimming: 3 bases; J trimming: 6 bases; junction bases outside the gene matches: 4. CDR3 protein: CASSFGQGAEQYF. In nucleotides, the CDR3 is TGTGCCAGCAGTTTCGGACAGGGCGCCGAGCAGTACTTC.

This clone was detected only once. The J gene is TRBJ2-3, the V gene TRBV15; D unclear. Germline V gene sequence: CDR1 LNHNV, CDR2 YYDKDF (reference sequence). The CDR3 has 14 amino acids. Deletions cut 5 bases from V and 2 bases from J, with 11 bases between. The CDR3 loop reads CATSGRLHTDTQYF. In DNA, the CDR3 is TGTGCCACCAGCGGACGGCTCCACACAGATACGCAGTATTTT.

The chain couples TRBV5-8 to TRBJ1-1; a possible D gene is TRBD1 (6 bases). Trimming stripped 3 bases from V and 4 bases from J, with 19 bases between. CDR3 size: 16 residues. Germline lookup yields CDR1 SGHTS and CDR2 YDEGEE. For the CDR3, the DNA is TGTGCCAGCAGCTCGGAACTCAGACAGGAGGTCACTGAAGCTTTCTTT. Its translation: CASSSELRQEVTEAFF.

The V call is TRBV7-6, the J call TRBJ2-5, with D perhaps being TRBD1 or TRBD2 (5 bases each). Germline CDR1 SGHVS, CDR2 FNYEAQ. Trimming removed 7 bases at V and 10 bases at J, with 19 bases between. The CDR3 totals 13 residues. Written as DNA, the CDR3 is TGTGCCAGCACCACTCCGTCGAATGGGGGCCAGTACTTC. It encodes CASTTPSNGGQYF.